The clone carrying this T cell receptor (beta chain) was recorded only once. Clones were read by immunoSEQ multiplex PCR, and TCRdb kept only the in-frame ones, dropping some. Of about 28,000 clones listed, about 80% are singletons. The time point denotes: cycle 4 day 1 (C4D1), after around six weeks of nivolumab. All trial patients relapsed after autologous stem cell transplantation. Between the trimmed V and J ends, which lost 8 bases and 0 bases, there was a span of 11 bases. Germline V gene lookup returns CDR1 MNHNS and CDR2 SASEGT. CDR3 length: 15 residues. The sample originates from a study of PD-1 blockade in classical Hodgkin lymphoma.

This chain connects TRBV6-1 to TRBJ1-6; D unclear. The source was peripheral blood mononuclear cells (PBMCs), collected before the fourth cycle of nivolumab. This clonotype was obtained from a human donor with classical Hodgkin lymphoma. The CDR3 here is CASAELSSYNSPLHF. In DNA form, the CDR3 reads TGTGCCAGCGCTGAACTGAGCTCCTATAATTCACCCCTCCACTTT.